Following are 15 T cell receptor beta chains from one sample sequenced in a study of T cells after yellow fever vaccination. TCRdb fed the 5' RACE reads into MiXCR, producing one record per CDR3 protein. This table has some 10,000 distinct CDR3 sequences, around 5% appearing once. The specimen was PBMCs, either bulk or a sorted T-cell subset (CD4+, CD8+, memory, or dextramer-sorted; not recorded which), collected less than 18 days after the first yellow fever vaccination. Receptors were obtained from a man between 18 and 29 years old who received the YFV17D yellow fever vaccine.

This clonotype showed up many times. V is TRBV11-1 and J is TRBJ2-3; 7 bases agree with TRBD2. With V trimmed by 2 bases and J by 1 base, 15 bases remained unmatched. Germline V gene data show CDR1 as SGHAT and CDR2 as FQDESV (reference sequence). This CDR3 contains 19 residues. The DNA of the CDR3 is TGTGCCAGCAGCTTACCCAGCAGCGGGGCCTTCTGGGGCACAGATACGCAGTATTTT. Protein product: CASSLPSSGAFWGTDTQYF.

This clonotype was seen repeatedly, ten times or more. The chain carries TRBV30 and TRBJ1-5; D gene uncertain. The CDR3 consists of 12 residues. The V gene's germline CDR1 is GTSNPN and CDR2 SVGIG (reference sequence). V was shortened by 1 base and J by 3 bases, with 4 bases between the two germline ends. For the CDR3, the DNA is TGTGCCTGGAGTGAATCCAATCAGCCCCAGCATTTT. Amino acids: CAWSESNQPQHF.

This clonotype rates as medium-sized. V is TRBV5-1 and J is TRBJ2-3; D is undetermined. The CDR3 runs 12 residues. Trimming removed 5 bases from V and 0 bases from J, with 4 bases in between. The germline gives CDR1 SGHRS, CDR2 YFSETQ. The CDR3 region is CASRFSTDTQYF. The DNA of the CDR3 is TGCGCCAGCAGGTTCAGCACAGATACGCAGTATTTT.

This clonotype was observed many times. The rearrangement links TRBV6-5 to TRBJ2-7; perhaps TRBD2 as D (5 bases). CDR1 and CDR2 from the germline V gene are MNHEY and SVGAGI. The CDR3 sequence is 11 residues long. V was cut by 7 bases and J by 2 bases, with 6 bases left in between. CDR3 bases: TGTGCCAGCAAGGGAGCCTACGAGCAGTACTTC. Its translation: CASKGAYEQYF.

This clonotype is medium-sized (0.01 to 0.1%) in the sample. This sequence joins TRBV7-2 and TRBJ2-7; 7 positions match TRBD2. CDR1 SGHTA and CDR2 FQGNSA come from the germline V gene. This CDR3 region has 16 residues. The V gene end was trimmed by 2 bases and the J gene end by 5 bases; junction bases not matched to a gene: 12. This chain's CDR3 is CASSLSRGDGIHEQYF. The DNA of the CDR3 is TGTGCCAGCAGCTTATCCCGGGGGGATGGTATCCACGAGCAGTACTTC.

This clonotype qualifies as medium-sized. The chain uses TRBV19 and TRBJ2-2; no clear D gene. V was cut by 1 base and J by 5 bases, with 8 bases left in between. Germline CDR1 and CDR2: LNHDA and SQIVND (reference sequence). This CDR3 is built from 14 residues. CDR3 DNA sequence: TGTGCCAGTAGTATAGGGCCCGGGACCGGGGAGCTGTTTTTT. It translates to CASSIGPGTGELFF. Full variable domain (outside the CDR3, taken from reference TRBV19 and TRBJ2-2): DGGITQSPKYLFRKEGQNVTLSCEQNLNHDAMYWYRQDPGQGLRLIYYSQIVNDFQKGDIAEGYSVSREKKESFPLTVTSAQKNPTAFYLCASSIGPGTGELFFGEGSRLTVL.

The genes are TRBV12-3 or TRBV12-4 and TRBJ2-2; possible D gene TRBD1, 6 bases. V was pared by 5 bases and J by 1 base, with 11 bases between. This CDR3 spans 15 amino acids. CDR3: CASSPPGQNTGELFF. DNA for the CDR3: TGTGCCAGCAGTCCTCCGGGACAGAACACCGGGGAGCTGTTTTTT.

This clonotype is classed as medium-sized. The chain is built from TRBV7-9 and TRBJ2-1; TRBD2 might be the D (5 bases). Germline V gene sequence: CDR1 SEHNR, CDR2 FQNEAQ (reference sequence). V lost 6 bases and J lost 0, with 15 bases in between. The CDR3 is 16 residues long. The CDR3 coding sequence is TGTGCCAGCAGGGCCTACGGGGATCCCTCCTACAATGAGCAGTTCTTC. Translated: CASRAYGDPSYNEQFF.

Judged by abundance, this clonotype is medium-sized. The chain is built from TRBV4-1 and TRBJ1-5; no firm D call. The CDR3 consists of 15 residues. V shed 0 bases and J shed 3 bases, with 9 bases lying between them. Looked up from germline, CDR1 is MGHRA and CDR2 is YSYEKL. CDR3 region: CASSQDGSFNQPQHF. The CDR3 DNA reads TGCGCCAGCAGCCAAGATGGCAGCTTCAATCAGCCCCAGCATTTT.

This clonotype turned up a few times. This sequence joins TRBV3-1 and TRBJ2-2; D may be TRBD2 (5 bases). The CDR3 extends over 17 amino acids. CDR1 LGHDT and CDR2 YNNKEL come from the germline V gene (reference sequence). V dropped 8 bases and J dropped 0 bases, with 19 bases sitting between them. Here the CDR3 reads CASSKKVGLPNTGELFF. CDR3 DNA: TGTGCCAGCTCCAAGAAGGTTGGACTCCCGAACACCGGGGAGCTGTTTTTT.

Ten or more counts support this clonotype. The chain recombines TRBV6-2 or TRBV6-3 with TRBJ1-5; 7 bases agree with TRBD1. Germline CDR1 is MNHEY and CDR2 is SVGEGT. Trimming cost V 6 bases and J 3 bases; bases outside gene matches: 2. The CDR3 runs 13 residues. The DNA for the CDR3 is TGTGCCAGCAGCGGACAGGACAATCAGCCCCAGCATTTT. Its protein product is CASSGQDNQPQHF.

Sample share makes this clonotype medium-sized. V gene TRBV5-6 combines with J gene TRBJ2-3; D not resolved. The CDR3 consists of 12 residues. Trimming took 0 bases from V and 6 from J, leaving 5 bases between them. CDR1 and CDR2 from the germline V gene are SGHDT and YYEEEE. DNA for the CDR3: TGTGCCAGCAGCTTGGTGAGCGATACGCAGTATTTT. Translated, it gives CASSLVSDTQYF.

This clonotype qualifies as large. This chain connects TRBV2 to TRBJ2-3; D possibly matches TRBD1 or TRBD2 (5 bases each). With 3 bases removed from V and 4 bases from J, the gap between germline ends came to 11 bases. From germline, CDR1 is SNHLY and CDR2 FYNNEI. The CDR3 covers 14 residues. CDR3 sequence (DNA): TGTGCCAGCAGTGAGAGGGGCCACGCAGATACGCAGTATTTT. Its protein product is CASSERGHADTQYF. The variable domain in full, with the rest retrieved from reference TRBV2 and TRBJ2-3, is EPEVTQTPSHQVTQMGQEVILRCVPISNHLYFYWYRQILGQKVEFLVSFYNNEISEKSEIFDDQFSVERPDGSNFTLKIRSTKLEDSAMYFCASSERGHADTQYFGPGTRLTVL.

This clonotype was seen repeatedly, ten times or more. The chain joins TRBV5-1 to TRBJ2-3; D is unresolved. V was cut by 2 bases and J by 1 base, with 11 bases left in between. The CDR3 consists of 15 residues. The germline gives CDR1 SGHRS, CDR2 YFSETQ. CDR3 protein: CASSFQDPRTDTQYF. DNA of the CDR3: TGCGCCAGCAGCTTTCAGGACCCCCGCACAGATACGCAGTATTTT.

This clonotype qualifies as medium-sized. The chain carries TRBV6-5 and TRBJ2-7; TRBD1 might be the D (5 bases). With 0 bases removed from V and 3 bases from J, the gap between germline ends came to 15 bases. This CDR3 has 16 residues. Germline CDR1 reads MNHEY; CDR2 reads SVGAGI. CDR3 sequence (DNA): TGTGCCAGCAGTTACTCGAGCAGGGTAGGGGACTACGAGCAGTACTTC. As protein: CASSYSSRVGDYEQYF.